A selection of T cell receptor beta chains follows, all from one sample in a study of cytomegalovirus exposure and HLA in healthy donors. Assay: immunoSEQ multiplex PCR; the TCRdb copy retains only in-frame clones and omits some. The sample records around 170,000 clones, 85% being singletons. The sample was PBMCs. The source is a man aged 18 to 29 in good health and CMV-seropositive. CDR3s include the opening cysteine and the closing phenylalanine or tryptophan. D genes are given only for firm matches. Size is stated for part of the rows, as once, few or many counts, or as a class when the clone is expanded.

>TRBD1|TRBV6-6|TRBJ2-7|few
TGTGCCAGCAGCCCGACAGGGCCCGAGCAGTACTTC
CASSPTGPEQYF
>TRBD1|TRBV5-1|TRBJ2-3|once
TGCGCCAGCAGCGGATGGACAGGGAGCACAGATACGCAGTATTTT
CASSGWTGSTDTQYF
>TRBD2|TRBV14|TRBJ2-7|-
TGTGCCAGCAGCCAAGCAGCGGGGTGGTACGAGCAGTACTTC
CASSQAAGWYEQYF
>-|TRBV14|TRBJ2-7|few
TGTGCCAGCAGCCAGACCGGGACACACGAGCAGTACTTC
CASSQTGTHEQYF
>-|TRBV2|TRBJ1-1|-
TGTGCCAGCAGCCCAACACTCGGCAGGTTTAGGACTGAAGCTTTCTTT
CASSPTLGRFRTEAFF
>TRBD2|TRBV5-4|TRBJ2-6|-
TGTGCCAGCAGCCTTTGGGGGGGAGGGTCTGGGGCCAACGTCCTGACTTTC
CASSLWGGGSGANVLTF
>-|TRBV7-3|TRBJ2-3|-
TGTGCCAGCAGCGTTCAGGGGGGAGCAACAGATACGCAGTATTTT
CASSVQGGATDTQYF
>TRBD2|TRBV11-2|TRBJ2-5|-
TGTGCCAGCAGCATACTAGCGGGGGGTAAGGAGACCCAGTACTTC
CASSILAGGKETQYF
>TRBD1|TRBV19|TRBJ2-7|few
TGTGCCAGTAGTCCGGGACAGGGTGTCGAGCAGTACTTC
CASSPGQGVEQYF
>-|TRBV7-9|TRBJ2-7|-
TGTGCCAGCAGCTTAGAAAAGGGGACCTACGAGCAGTACTTC
CASSLEKGTYEQYF
>TRBD1|TRBV7-2|TRBJ2-7|-
TGTGCCAGCAGCTTAGGGGGACAGGGATCCTACGAGCAGTACTTC
CASSLGGQGSYEQYF
>TRBD2|TRBV27|TRBJ2-5|-
TGTGCCAGCAGTACCGGGACTAGAGGCCAAGAGACCCAGTACTTC
CASSTGTRGQETQYF
>-|TRBV5-1|TRBJ2-3|-
TGCGCCAGCAGCTTGGGGAGCGGGAGCACAGATACGCAGTATTTT
CASSLGSGSTDTQYF
>TRBD2|TRBV9|TRBJ2-3|-
TGTGCCAGCAGCCCCTTCGGAGCGGGGGGGCCAGGCGATACGCAGTATTTT
CASSPFGAGGPGDTQYF
>TRBD2|TRBV28|TRBJ2-1|few
TGTGCCAGCAGTTTGGGGGGGGGCAATGAGCAGTTCTTC
CASSLGGGNEQFF
>-|TRBV5-5|TRBJ1-1|medium-sized
TGTGCCAGCACCGAGGGAAATGAAGCTTTCTTT
CASTEGNEAFF
>TRBD1|TRBV30|TRBJ2-7|-
TGTGCCTGGAGTTTCTCCGGGACAGGCGAGCAGTACTTC
CAWSFSGTGEQYF
>-|TRBV5-5|TRBJ1-1|once
TGTGCCAGCAGCTTGGCGGAGGTCGTGGGGAACGCTGAAGCTTTCTTT
CASSLAEVVGNAEAFF
>-|TRBV10-3|TRBJ2-7|-
TGTGCCATCAGTGGGAACGAACGGGGGGCGAGTCGGGAGCAGTACTTC
CAISGNERGASREQYF
>-|TRBV5-4|TRBJ1-3|-
TGTGCCAGCAGCCCCAATCTAGGGGCCCCTGTTGTAGACGCTGAGTTT
CASSPNLGAPVVDAEF
>TRBD1|TRBV7-9|TRBJ2-7|-
TGTGCCAGCAGCCCAGGACAGGGCCTGGGGCCCTACGAGCAGTACTTC
CASSPGQGLGPYEQYF
>-|TRBV19|TRBJ1-2|few
TGTGCCAGTAGCGGATGGGGGGACCTGAGGCCTGGCTACACCTTC
CASSGWGDLRPGYTF
>TRBD2|TRBV4-1|TRBJ2-1|-
TGCGCCAGCAGCCAAGGGCGAGCGGGAGTTTACAATGAGCAGTTCTTC
CASSQGRAGVYNEQFF
>TRBD1|TRBV6-1|TRBJ2-4|-
TGTGCCAGCAGGCGACAGGGCGCAAACATTCAGTACTTC
CASRRQGANIQYF
>TRBD1|TRBV6-1|TRBJ2-5|-
TGTGCCAGCAGTGAAGAGCTAGGGACAGTACAAGAGACCCAGTACTTC
CASSEELGTVQETQYF
>-|TRBV7-9|TRBJ1-2|-
TGTGCCAGCAGCTTAGGGGGCGCATATGGCTACACCTTC
CASSLGGAYGYTF
>-|TRBV30|TRBJ2-1|many
TGTGCCTGGAGTGGCGTCCCTGCCAATGAGCAGTTCTTC
CAWSGVPANEQFF
>-|TRBV7-8|TRBJ2-3|-
TGTGCCAGCAGCCCCCTCCCCGGGGTAGCGAGTACAGATACGCAGTATTTT
CASSPLPGVASTDTQYF
>-|TRBV27|TRBJ2-5|-
TGTGCCAGCTTCCCCGCAGGACAGCAAGAGACCCAGTACTTC
CASFPAGQQETQYF
>-|TRBV5-1|TRBJ1-1|-
TGCGCCAGCAGCTTGGAAGGACAGATGTCTGGTGAAGCTTTCTTT
CASSLEGQMSGEAFF
>-|TRBV29-1|TRBJ1-2|many
TGCAGCGTAACTGTACTAGGGAACGGCTACACCTTC
CSVTVLGNGYTF
>TRBD1|TRBV2|TRBJ1-1|-
TGTGCCAGCATGGCACAGGGGGCTAGCACTGAAGCTTTCTTT
CASMAQGASTEAFF
>TRBD2|TRBV28|TRBJ2-7|-
TGTGCCCTCAAAGCGGGAGGGCCTCGGGAGCAGTACTTC
CALKAGGPREQYF